Listed below are T cell receptor beta chains from one sample, sequenced in a study of blood T cell repertoires in COVID-19. Sequenced by immunoSEQ multiplex PCR; TCRdb stores in-frame clones only, minus some. The table shows 200,000 to 250,000 clones, with 80% to 90% occurring only once. The sequenced sample consisted of PBMCs or T cells enriched from blood (not recorded which). The receptors originated from a woman in her 40s with acute COVID-19. Each CDR3 is given with its conserved first and last residue. Fields, in order: V gene, J gene, D gene, clone size, CDR3 length, CDR3 protein, CDR3 DNA. A D gene is named only where the DNA matches it firmly. Size is omitted from some rows. Given values are once, few, many or a class for expanded clones.

V: TRBV6-5
J: TRBJ2-2
D: .
size: once
length: 15
CDR3: CASSYSHGDTGELFF
DNA: TGTGCCAGCAGTTACTCCCACGGGGACACCGGGGAGCTGTTTTTT

V: TRBV27
J: TRBJ2-6
D: TRBD1
size: .
length: 16
CDR3: CASKQGVFSGANVLTF
DNA: TGTGCCAGCAAACAGGGGGTTTTCTCTGGGGCCAACGTCCTGACTTTC

V: TRBV11-2
J: TRBJ1-2
D: .
size: .
length: 15
CDR3: CASSLEAGPNYGYTF
DNA: TGTGCCAGCAGCTTAGAGGCAGGCCCTAACTATGGCTACACCTTC

V: TRBV6-2/TRBV6-3
J: TRBJ2-7
D: TRBD2
size: few
length: 18
CDR3: CASSSGSLPLPSSYEQYF
DNA: TGTGCCAGCAGTAGCGGGAGCCTCCCTTTACCCAGCTCCTACGAGCAGTACTTC

V: TRBV27
J: TRBJ2-4
D: .
size: .
length: 17
CDR3: CASTPSGTRAYPNIQYF
DNA: TGTGCCAGCACCCCCTCCGGGACAAGGGCTTATCCCAACATTCAGTACTTC

V: TRBV6-5
J: TRBJ1-1
D: .
size: .
length: 15
CDR3: CASSYTWQGSTEAFF
DNA: TGTGCCAGCAGTTACACCTGGCAAGGGAGCACTGAAGCTTTCTTT

V: TRBV7-9
J: TRBJ2-7
D: TRBD2
size: .
length: 16
CDR3: CASSFGVLAESYEQYF
DNA: TGTGCCAGCAGCTTTGGGGTACTAGCGGAATCCTACGAGCAGTACTTC

V: TRBV5-4
J: TRBJ1-6
D: .
size: .
length: 15
CDR3: CASSLLPTHISPLHF
DNA: TGTGCCAGCAGCTTGTTGCCCACACATATCTCACCCCTCCACTTT

V: TRBV12-3/TRBV12-4
J: TRBJ2-5
D: TRBD1
size: .
length: 13
CDR3: CASSPSGQAKRDF
DNA: TGTGCCAGCAGCCCATCCGGACAGGCCAAGCGAGACTTC

V: TRBV5-1
J: TRBJ2-7
D: .
size: .
length: 14
CDR3: CASSTSDTKYEQYF
DNA: .

V: TRBV11-3
J: TRBJ2-5
D: .
size: .
length: 12
CDR3: CASSLDMETQYF
DNA: TGTGCCAGCAGCTTAGATATGGAGACCCAGTACTTC

V: TRBV7-6
J: TRBJ1-6
D: .
size: .
length: 13
CDR3: CASSLGTGTPLHF
DNA: TGTGCCAGCAGCTTGGGAACCGGGACACCCCTCCACTTT

V: TRBV10-3
J: TRBJ2-5
D: TRBD2
size: .
length: 14
CDR3: CAISAAGRGETQYF
DNA: TGTGCCATCAGTGCGGCGGGGCGGGGGGAGACCCAGTACTTC

V: TRBV19
J: TRBJ2-2
D: .
size: .
length: 15
CDR3: CASSIPSGFPGELFF
DNA: TGTGCCAGTAGTATCCCATCAGGGTTCCCCGGGGAGCTGTTTTTT

V: TRBV19
J: TRBJ1-6
D: .
size: .
length: 16
CDR3: CASSIDLTGSYSPLHF
DNA: TGTGCCAGTAGTATAGATCTAACAGGGTCGTATTCACCCCTCCACTTT

V: TRBV2
J: TRBJ2-5
D: .
size: .
length: 13
CDR3: CASSRDNQETQYF
DNA: TGTGCCAGCAGCAGGGATAACCAAGAGACCCAGTACTTC

V: TRBV5-1
J: TRBJ2-1
D: TRBD1
size: few
length: 15
CDR3: CASSINTGQGNEQFF
DNA: TGCGCCAGCAGCATTAACACAGGACAGGGCAATGAGCAGTTCTTC

V: TRBV7-6
J: TRBJ2-1
D: TRBD2
size: .
length: 17
CDR3: CASSSSLGLAGGNEQFF
DNA: TGTGCCAGCAGCTCTAGCTTGGGACTAGCGGGAGGGAATGAGCAGTTCTTC

V: TRBV5-1
J: TRBJ1-6
D: TRBD1
size: .
length: 15
CDR3: CASRGPGQPISPLHF
DNA: TGCGCCAGCAGGGGCCCGGGACAGCCAATTTCACCCCTCCACTTT

V: TRBV4-3
J: TRBJ2-1
D: TRBD1
size: .
length: 14
CDR3: CASSQYRGSDEQFF
DNA: TGCGCCAGCAGCCAGTACAGGGGGTCGGATGAGCAGTTCTTC

V: TRBV4-1
J: TRBJ1-3
D: .
size: once
length: 14
CDR3: CASSQPGSGNTIYF
DNA: TGCGCCAGCAGCCAACCAGGGTCTGGAAACACCATATATTTT

V: TRBV28
J: TRBJ2-5
D: .
size: .
length: 15
CDR3: CASSFDRSPQETQYF
DNA: TGTGCCAGCAGTTTCGACAGGAGCCCACAAGAGACCCAGTACTTC

V: TRBV28
J: TRBJ1-6
D: .
size: .
length: 16
CDR3: CASSLLRPRQNSPLHF
DNA: TGTGCCAGCAGTTTACTTCGCCCTCGACAAAATTCACCCCTCCACTTT

V: TRBV28
J: TRBJ1-1
D: .
size: .
length: 15
CDR3: CASSLSAGKNTEAFF
DNA: TGTGCCAGCAGTTTATCGGCAGGCAAGAACACTGAAGCTTTCTTT

V: TRBV7-9
J: TRBJ2-1
D: TRBD2
size: .
length: 15
CDR3: CASSFRLAGDDEQFF
DNA: TGTGCCAGCAGCTTCAGACTAGCGGGAGATGATGAGCAGTTCTTC

V: TRBV19
J: TRBJ2-3
D: TRBD2
size: .
length: 16
CDR3: CASSPAGGLSTDTQYF
DNA: TGTGCCAGTAGTCCAGCGGGAGGCCTCAGCACAGATACGCAGTATTTT

V: TRBV21-1
J: TRBJ1-6
D: .
size: .
length: 13
CDR3: CVRLDRAPSPLHF
DNA: TGTGTCAGGTTGGACAGAGCTCCTTCACCCCTCCACTTT

V: TRBV21-1
J: TRBJ2-1
D: .
size: .
length: 16
CDR3: CASSSPPGRKRDEQFF
DNA: TGTGCCAGCAGCTCGCCACCGGGCCGAAAGAGGGATGAGCAGTTCTTC

V: TRBV7-2
J: TRBJ2-7
D: TRBD2
size: few
length: 15
CDR3: CASSLQAGGGYEQYF
DNA: TGTGCCAGCAGCTTGCAAGCGGGAGGAGGCTACGAGCAGTACTTC